A single sample is the source of the 9 T cell receptor beta chains below, sequenced in a study of T cell responses to AZD1222 COVID-19 vaccine. Generated by immunoSEQ multiplex PCR, the TCRdb table keeps only in-frame clones and is missing some. This repertoire shows approximately 150,000 clones, 85% to 90% found once; its top ten account for 1.5% to 2%. Material: peripheral blood, obtained on day 0 of AZD1222 vaccination. These receptors were obtained from an adult in good health.

The rearrangement joins TRBV6-4 to TRBJ2-1, with a weak D call TRBD1 (7 bases). The V end was cut by 5 bases, the J end by 2 bases, with 13 bases between. The germline gives CDR1 MRHNA, CDR2 SNTAGT. The CDR3 spans 15 residues. CDR3 sequence reads: CASSQRRGPYNEQFF. The CDR3 DNA is TGTGCCAGCAGTCAGCGGAGGGGGCCCTACAATGAGCAGTTCTTC.

The chain employs TRBV30 and TRBJ2-5; possible D gene TRBD2, 5 bases. The V end was cut by 7 bases, the J end by 5 bases, with 17 bases between. CDR3 length equals 13 residues. Germline CDR1 is GTSNPN and CDR2 is SVGIG (reference sequence). The CDR3 sequence: CALQGLPGETQYF. The DNA of the CDR3 is TGTGCCTTACAAGGACTGCCCGGGGAGACCCAGTACTTC.

The CDR3 region has the DNA TGTGCCAGCGGGAGTAGCAGAGAAAACATTCAGTACTTC. Its translation: CASGSSRENIQYF. V is TRBV2 and J is TRBJ2-4; D is perhaps TRBD2 (5 bases). The CDR3 consists of 13 residues. The germline V gene has CDR1 SNHLY and CDR2 FYNNEI. Trimming shortened V by 8 bases and J by 5 bases, and 13 bases separated the two germline ends.

J is TRBJ2-5 and V is TRBV13; no clear D gene. The V end lost 5 bases, the J end lost 5 bases, and 18 bases lay between the germline ends. The CDR3 runs 15 residues. CDR1 PRHDT and CDR2 FYEKMQ come from the germline V gene (reference sequence). The CDR3 loop is CASSRKLGIFETQYF. As DNA, the CDR3 is TGTGCCAGCAGCCGAAAGCTAGGAATTTTCGAGACCCAGTACTTC.

There are a few counts of this clone. V is TRBV5-4 and J is TRBJ2-1; 8 nucleotides align to TRBD2. There are 15 residues in the CDR3. CDR1 is SGHNT, CDR2 YYREEE, per germline (reference sequence). With V trimmed by 0 bases and J by 7 bases, 6 bases remained unmatched. This CDR3 is CASSLDPGGLNEQFF. In nucleotides, the CDR3 is TGTGCCAGCAGCTTGGATCCGGGGGGGCTGAATGAGCAGTTCTTC.

The chain recombines TRBV3-1 (or the pseudogene TRBV3-2) with TRBJ1-5, with TRBD1 as a possible D gene (6 bases). The CDR3 length is 13 residues. V lost 0 bases to trimming and J lost 7 bases, with 7 bases between them. Per the germline V gene, CDR1 is LGHDT and CDR2 is YNNKEL (reference sequence). CDR3 in amino acids: CASSQEDRQPQHF. CDR3 bases: TGTGCCAGCAGCCAAGAGGACAGACAGCCCCAGCATTTT.

The rearrangement joins TRBV5-1 to TRBJ2-7; D is undetermined. The germline CDR1 and CDR2 sequences are SGHRS and YFSETQ. The V end lost 0 bases, the J end lost 6 bases, and 10 bases lay between the germline ends. This CDR3 region has 13 residues. Here the CDR3 reads CASSLAGYSEQYV. The CDR3 DNA follows: TGCGCCAGCAGCTTGGCCGGGTATTCCGAGCAGTACGTC.

This chain links TRBV5-1 with TRBJ2-3; 7 bases map to TRBD2. The J segment lost 0 bases and the V segment lost 4 bases, leaving 8 bases of the junction unmatched. The germline gives CDR1 SGHRS, CDR2 YFSETQ. This CDR3 spans 16 amino acids. The CDR3 DNA follows: TGCGCCAGCAGCCCCCGGGGCGGGGGAAGCACAGATACGCAGTATTTT. Its protein is CASSPRGGGSTDTQYF.

This clone was found once. V and J are TRBV5-1 and TRBJ2-3, with TRBD1 matching over 7 bases. CDR1 and CDR2 from the germline V gene are SGHRS and YFSETQ. This CDR3 is 14 amino acids long. V was pared by 2 bases and J by 6 bases, with 6 bases of the junction left unmatched. The DNA of the CDR3 is TGCGCCAGCAGCTTTTCAGGGGGTTTGGATACGCAGTATTTT. It specifies CASSFSGGLDTQYF.